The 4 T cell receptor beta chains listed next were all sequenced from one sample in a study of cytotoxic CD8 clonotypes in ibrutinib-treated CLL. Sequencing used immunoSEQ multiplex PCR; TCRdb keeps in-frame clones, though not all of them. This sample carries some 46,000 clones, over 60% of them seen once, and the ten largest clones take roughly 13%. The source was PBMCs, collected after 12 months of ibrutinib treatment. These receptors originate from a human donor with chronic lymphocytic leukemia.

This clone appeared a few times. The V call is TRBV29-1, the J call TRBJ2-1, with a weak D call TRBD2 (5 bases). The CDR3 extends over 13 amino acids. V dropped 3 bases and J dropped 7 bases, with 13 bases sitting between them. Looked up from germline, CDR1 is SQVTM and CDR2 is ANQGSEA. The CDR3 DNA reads TGCAGCGTTGACGGGCCCAGCGGTAATGAGCAGTTCTTC. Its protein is CSVDGPSGNEQFF.

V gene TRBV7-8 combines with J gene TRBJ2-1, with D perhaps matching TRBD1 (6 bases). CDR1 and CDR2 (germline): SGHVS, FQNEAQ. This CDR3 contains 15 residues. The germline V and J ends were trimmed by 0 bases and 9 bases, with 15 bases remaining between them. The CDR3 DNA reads TGTGCCAGCAGCTTAGCCCTACAACAGGGCGGTGAGCAGTTCTTC. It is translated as CASSLALQQGGEQFF.

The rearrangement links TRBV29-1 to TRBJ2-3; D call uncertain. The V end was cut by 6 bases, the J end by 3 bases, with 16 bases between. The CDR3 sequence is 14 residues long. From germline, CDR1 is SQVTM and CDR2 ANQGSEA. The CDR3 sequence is CSVATGSVTDTQYF. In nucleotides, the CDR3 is TGCAGCGTGGCGACGGGTTCCGTGACAGATACGCAGTATTTT.

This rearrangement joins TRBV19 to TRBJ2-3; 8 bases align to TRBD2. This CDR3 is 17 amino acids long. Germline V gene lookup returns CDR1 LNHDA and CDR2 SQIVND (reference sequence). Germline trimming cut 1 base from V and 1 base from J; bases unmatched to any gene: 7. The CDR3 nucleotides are TGTGCCAGTAGTATAGGAGGTATTAGCGGGGGCACAGATACGCAGTATTTT. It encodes CASSIGGISGGTDTQYF. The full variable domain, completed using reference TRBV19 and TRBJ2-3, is DGGITQSPKYLFRKEGQNVTLSCEQNLNHDAMYWYRQDPGQGLRLIYYSQIVNDFQKGDIAEGYSVSREKKESFPLTVTSAQKNPTAFYLCASSIGGISGGTDTQYFGPGTRLTVL.